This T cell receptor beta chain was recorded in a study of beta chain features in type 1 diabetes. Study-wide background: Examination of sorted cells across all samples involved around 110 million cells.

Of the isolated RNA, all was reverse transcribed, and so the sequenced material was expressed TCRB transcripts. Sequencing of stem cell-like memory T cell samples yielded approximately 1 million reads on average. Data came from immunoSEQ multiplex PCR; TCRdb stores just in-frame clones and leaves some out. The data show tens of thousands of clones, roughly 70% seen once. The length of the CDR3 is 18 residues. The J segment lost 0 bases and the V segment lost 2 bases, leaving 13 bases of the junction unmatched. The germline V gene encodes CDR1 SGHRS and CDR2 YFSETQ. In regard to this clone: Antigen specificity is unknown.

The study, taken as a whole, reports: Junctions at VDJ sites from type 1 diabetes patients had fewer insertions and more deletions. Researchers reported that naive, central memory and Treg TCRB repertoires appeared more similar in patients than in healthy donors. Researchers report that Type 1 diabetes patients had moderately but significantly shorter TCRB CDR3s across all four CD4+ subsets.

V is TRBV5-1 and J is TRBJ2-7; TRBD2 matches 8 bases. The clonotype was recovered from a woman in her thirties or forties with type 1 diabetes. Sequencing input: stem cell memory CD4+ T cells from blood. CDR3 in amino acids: CASSLRTSLFGASYEQYF. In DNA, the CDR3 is TGCGCCAGCAGCTTACGGACTAGCCTATTTGGGGCCTCCTACGAGCAGTACTTC.